This T cell receptor beta chain was captured by sequencing in a study of circulating and synovial CD4+ cells in juvenile arthritis. Broader study findings: CPL and bulk CD4 samples differed at least tenfold in T cell genomes.

Losses at the gene ends were 4 bases for V and 4 bases for J; bases not matched to a gene: 1. There are 15 residues in the CDR3. CDR1 and CDR2 (germline): SGHVS, FNYEAQ. Details on this clone: The antigen is unknown.

Clones were read by immunoSEQ multiplex PCR, and TCRdb kept only the in-frame ones, dropping some. The profile shows under 40,000 clones, just under 95% of them singletons. V gene TRBV7-6 combines with J gene TRBJ2-3; the match to TRBD2 covers 14 bases. The clonotype originates from a human donor with juvenile idiopathic arthritis. Sequenced material: CD4+ T cells from blood. CDR3 residues: CASSSGLAGADTQYF. CDR3 in DNA: TGTGCCAGCAGCTCGGGACTAGCGGGAGCAGATACGCAGTATTTT.